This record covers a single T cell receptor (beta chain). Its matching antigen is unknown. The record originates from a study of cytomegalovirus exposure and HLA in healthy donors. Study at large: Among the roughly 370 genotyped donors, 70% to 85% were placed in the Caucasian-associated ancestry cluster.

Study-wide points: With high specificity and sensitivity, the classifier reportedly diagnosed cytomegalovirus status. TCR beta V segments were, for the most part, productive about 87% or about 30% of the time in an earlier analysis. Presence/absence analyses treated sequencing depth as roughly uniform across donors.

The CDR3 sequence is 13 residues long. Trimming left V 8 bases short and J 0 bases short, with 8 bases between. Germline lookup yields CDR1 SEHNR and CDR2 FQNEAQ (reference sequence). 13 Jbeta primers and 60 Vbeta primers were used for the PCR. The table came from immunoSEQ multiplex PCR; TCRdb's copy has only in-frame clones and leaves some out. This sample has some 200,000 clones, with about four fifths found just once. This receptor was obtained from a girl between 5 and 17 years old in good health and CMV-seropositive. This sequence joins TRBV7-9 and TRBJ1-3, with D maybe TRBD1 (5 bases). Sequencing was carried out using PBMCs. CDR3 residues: CASRQGSGNTIYF. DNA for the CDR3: TGTGCCAGCCGGCAGGGCTCTGGAAACACCATATATTTT.